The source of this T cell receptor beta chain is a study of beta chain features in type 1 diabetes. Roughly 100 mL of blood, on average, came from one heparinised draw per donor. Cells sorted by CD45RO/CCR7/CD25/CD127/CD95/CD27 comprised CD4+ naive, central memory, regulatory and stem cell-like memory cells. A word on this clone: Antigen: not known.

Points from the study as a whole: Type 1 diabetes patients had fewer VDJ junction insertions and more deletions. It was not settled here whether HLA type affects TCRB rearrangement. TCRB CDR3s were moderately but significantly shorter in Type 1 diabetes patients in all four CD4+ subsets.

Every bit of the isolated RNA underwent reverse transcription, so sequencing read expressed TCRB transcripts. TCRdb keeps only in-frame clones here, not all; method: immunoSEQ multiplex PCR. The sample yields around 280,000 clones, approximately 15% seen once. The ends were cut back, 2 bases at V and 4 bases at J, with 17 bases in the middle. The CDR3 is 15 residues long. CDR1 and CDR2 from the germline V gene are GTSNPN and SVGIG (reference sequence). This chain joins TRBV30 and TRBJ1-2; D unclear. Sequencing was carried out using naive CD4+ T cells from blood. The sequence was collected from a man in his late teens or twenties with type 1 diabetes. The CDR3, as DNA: TGTGCCTGGAGTCCCCGCTGGAAGGGAGGCTATGGCTACACCTTC. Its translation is CAWSPRWKGGYGYTF. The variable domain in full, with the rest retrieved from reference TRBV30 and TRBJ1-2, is SQTIHQWPATLVQPVGSPLSLECTVEGTSNPNLYWYRQAAGRGLQLLFYSVGIGQISSEVPQNLSASRPQDRQFILSSKKLLLSDSGFYLCAWSPRWKGGYGYTFGSGTRLTVV.